Listed here are 15 T cell receptor beta chains from one sample, sequenced in a study of T cell changes during pregnancy in multiple sclerosis. The method was immunoSEQ multiplex PCR; TCRdb's version includes in-frame clones alone and lacks a portion of them. Of fewer than 130,000 clones listed, roughly 90% were seen once; the top ten hold 3.5%. Source: peripheral blood, taken after pregnancy. The source is a female donor with multiple sclerosis, enrolled in a pregnancy study.

This chain uses TRBV19 with TRBJ1-1, with 9 bases lining up with TRBD1. Germline values: CDR1 LNHDA, CDR2 SQIVND (reference sequence). This CDR3 is built from 16 residues. J lost 0 bases, V lost 6 bases, and 8 bases had no gene match. The DNA of the CDR3 is TGTGCCAGTAGGGGACCGGGACAGGGAATGAACACTGAAGCTTTCTTT. Translated, it gives CASRGPGQGMNTEAFF.

This chain uses TRBV30 with TRBJ1-5; 7 nucleotides line up with TRBD1. In germline, CDR1 is GTSNPN, CDR2 SVGIG (reference sequence). The V gene end was trimmed by 1 base and the J gene end by 6 bases; junction bases not matched to a gene: 6. There are 14 residues in the CDR3. The CDR3 DNA is TGTGCCTGGAGTGATCTAGGGGGCGGTCAGCCCCAGCATTTT. It yields the protein CAWSDLGGGQPQHF.

V is TRBV7-9 and J is TRBJ2-1; D unresolved. V lost 0 bases and J 3 bases, leaving 18 bases between the germline ends. The CDR3 runs 18 residues. Germline CDR1 is SEHNR and CDR2 is FQNEAQ (reference sequence). The CDR3, as DNA: TGTGCCAGCAGCTTAGCGTCGTCAGTATCACGTCGCTACAATGAGCAGTTCTTC. The encoded protein is CASSLASSVSRRYNEQFF.

The chain couples TRBV5-6 to TRBJ2-5; TRBD2 might be the D (7 bases). Trimming left V 0 bases short and J 0 bases short, with 18 bases between. CDR1 and CDR2 (germline): SGHDT, YYEEEE. The CDR3 runs to 18 residues. As DNA, the CDR3 is TGTGCCAGCAGCTTGGGGGTTAAGAGGGGGGGGAACCAAGAGACCCAGTACTTC. Translating gives CASSLGVKRGGNQETQYF.

The CDR3 reads CAISEASSGGAWETQYF. The CDR3 nucleotides read TGTGCCATCAGTGAGGCGTCTAGCGGGGGGGCCTGGGAGACCCAGTACTTC. The chain recombines TRBV10-3 with TRBJ2-5; 12 positions agree with TRBD2. CDR1 is ENHRY and CDR2 is SYGVKD in the germline V gene. CDR3 length: 17 amino acids. V was clipped by 2 bases and J by 5 bases; unmatched bases: 9.

The chain couples TRBV30 to TRBJ1-5; D perhaps matches TRBD1 (6 bases). This CDR3 spans 14 amino acids. V was cut by 5 bases and J by 1 base, with 12 bases left in between. Germline loops: CDR1 GTSNPN, CDR2 SVGIG (reference sequence). CDR3 bases: TGTGCCTGGTCACAGGGTATGAGCAATCAGCCCCAGCATTTT. Protein sequence: CAWSQGMSNQPQHF.

The CDR3 protein is CASRAGAQPQHF. Written as DNA, the CDR3 is TGTGCCAGTAGAGCAGGGGCTCAGCCCCAGCATTTT. V usage is TRBV19 and J usage is TRBJ1-5; perhaps TRBD1 as D (6 bases). This CDR3 region has 12 residues. Germline CDR1 and CDR2: LNHDA and SQIVND (reference sequence). The ends were cut back, 6 bases at V and 6 bases at J, with 9 bases in the middle.

The chain has TRBV7-3 and TRBJ2-7, with D possibly being TRBD1 (5 bases). The ends were cut back, 5 bases at V and 9 bases at J, with 17 bases in the middle. CDR1 and CDR2 (germline): SGHTA, FQGTGA. The CDR3 has 13 amino acids. The CDR3 is CASSPGPLGVQYF. Here the CDR3 DNA reads TGTGCCAGCAGCCCGGGCCCCCTAGGGGTGCAGTACTTC.

The chain has TRBV9 and TRBJ2-7, with 11 bases identical to TRBD2. The CDR3 consists of 15 residues. The ends lost 3 bases at V and 0 bases at J; junction bases unmatched: 2. CDR1 is SGDLS, CDR2 YYNGEE, per germline. CDR3 nucleotide sequence: TGTGCCAGCAGCGCCGGACTAGCGGGCTCCTACGAGCAGTACTTC. As protein: CASSAGLAGSYEQYF.

The chain links TRBV6-1 to TRBJ1-1; a weak D match, TRBD1 (6 bases). CDR3 length: 12 amino acids. Trimming pared 2 bases from V and 10 bases from J, leaving 11 bases between. Germline V gene data show CDR1 as MNHNS and CDR2 as SASEGT. The CDR3 reads CASSEQGYGAFF. CDR3 DNA sequence: TGTGCCAGCAGTGAACAGGGGTATGGAGCTTTCTTT.

This clone has a handful of counts. DNA for the CDR3: TGTGCCAGCAGCTTGACGGGGGGGGAGGGCGAGCAGTACTTC. Protein product: CASSLTGGEGEQYF. The chain joins TRBV5-6 to TRBJ2-7, with 8 bases matching TRBD2. The CDR3 totals 14 residues. The germline gives CDR1 SGHDT, CDR2 YYEEEE. The V gene end was trimmed by 1 base and the J gene end by 6 bases; junction bases not matched to a gene: 6.

V is TRBV7-3 and J is TRBJ2-3; possibly TRBD1 for D (6 bases). The CDR3 runs to 15 residues. Germline loops: CDR1 SGHTA, CDR2 FQGTGA. Deletions cut 5 bases from V and 2 bases from J, with 14 bases between. This CDR3 reads CASSSLGGPTDTQYF. The CDR3 DNA reads TGTGCCAGCAGCAGTCTAGGGGGACCCACAGATACGCAGTATTTT. The variable domain in full, completed from reference TRBV7-3 and TRBJ2-3, reads GAGVSQTPSNKVTEKGKYVELRCDPISGHTALYWYRQSLGQGPEFLIYFQGTGAADDSGLPNDRFFAVRPEGSVSTLKIQRTERGDSAVYLCASSSLGGPTDTQYFGPGTRLTVL.

The chain's CDR3 is CASSGQDRSPLNTNEQFF. Written as DNA, the CDR3 is TGTGCCAGCAGCGGACAGGACCGCTCCCCTCTTAATACCAATGAGCAGTTCTTC. V and J are TRBV9 and TRBJ2-1, with D tentatively TRBD1 (6 bases). The V gene lost 3 bases and the J gene lost 6 bases, with 25 bases spanning the gap. CDR3 length equals 18 residues. Germline values: CDR1 SGDLS, CDR2 YYNGEE.

The rearrangement links TRBV7-3 to TRBJ2-7; D remains ambiguous. V was pared by 1 base and J by 0 bases, with 7 bases between. Germline assignment: CDR1 SGHTA and CDR2 FQGTGA. The CDR3 extends over 14 amino acids. The CDR3: CASSLIPNSYEQYF. For the CDR3, the DNA is TGTGCCAGCAGCTTAATACCTAACTCCTACGAGCAGTACTTC.

The V and J genes are TRBV7-2 and TRBJ2-7, with D tentatively TRBD2 (7 bases). The CDR3 spans 14 residues. The germline CDR1 and CDR2 sequences are SGHTA and FQGNSA. Trimming pared 5 bases from V and 2 bases from J, leaving 13 bases between. CDR3 sequence (DNA): TGTGCCAGCAGCCTGGGGAGGGGGACCTACGAGCAGTACTTC. This sequence encodes CASSLGRGTYEQYF.